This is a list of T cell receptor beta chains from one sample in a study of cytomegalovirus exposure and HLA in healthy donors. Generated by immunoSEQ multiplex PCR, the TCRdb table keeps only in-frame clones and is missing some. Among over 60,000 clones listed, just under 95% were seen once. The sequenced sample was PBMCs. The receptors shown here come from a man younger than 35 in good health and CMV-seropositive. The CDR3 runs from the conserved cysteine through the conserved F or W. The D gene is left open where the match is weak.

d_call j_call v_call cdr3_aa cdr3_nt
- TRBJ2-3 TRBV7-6 CASSLIRTDTQYF TGTGCCAGCAGCTTGATCAGAACAGATACGCAGTATTTT
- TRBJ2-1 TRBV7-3 CASSRDSVFNDEQFF TGTGCCAGCAGCCGGGACTCCGTTTTCAATGATGAGCAGTTCTTC
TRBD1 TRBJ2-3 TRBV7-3 CASSLTGIARTDTQYF TGTGCCAGCAGCTTGACAGGGATCGCGAGGACAGATACGCAGTATTTT
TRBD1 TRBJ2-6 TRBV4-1 CASTVQGTRSGANVLTF TGCGCCAGCACCGTACAGGGGACACGGTCTGGGGCCAACGTCCTGACTTTC
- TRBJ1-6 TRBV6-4 CASSVGGDNSPLHF TGTGCCAGCAGTGTTGGGGGGGATAATTCACCCCTCCACTTT
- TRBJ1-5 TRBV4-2 CASSRVQGNGVDQPQHF TGTGCCAGCAGCCGCGTCCAGGGGAACGGGGTGGATCAGCCCCAGCATTTT
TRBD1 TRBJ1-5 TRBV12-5 CASGTGQGDGQPQHF TGTGCTAGTGGTACGGGACAGGGAGACGGTCAGCCCCAGCATTTT
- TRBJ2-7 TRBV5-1 CASSLAGSSYEQYF TGCGCCAGCAGCTTGGCGGGGAGCTCCTACGAGCAGTACTTC
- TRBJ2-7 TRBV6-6 CASSHGGYEQYF TGTGCCAGCAGCCACGGGGGTTACGAGCAGTACTTC
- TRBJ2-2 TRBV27 CASSTNTGELFF TGTGCCAGCAGTACAAACACCGGGGAGCTGTTTTTT
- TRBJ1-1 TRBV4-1 CASSQPSGNTEAFF TGCGCCAGCAGCCAACCATCAGGGAACACTGAAGCTTTCTTT
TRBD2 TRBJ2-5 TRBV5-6 CASSLVETSRETQYF TGTGCCAGCAGCCTAGTTGAGACTAGCCGGGAGACCCAGTACTTC
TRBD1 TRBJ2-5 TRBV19 CASSRGGVRETQYF TGTGCCAGTAGTAGAGGGGGCGTCAGGGAGACCCAGTACTTC